The 17 T cell receptor beta chains reported below all come from one sample, sequenced in a study of cytomegalovirus exposure and HLA in healthy donors. PCR primers comprised 60 Vbeta and 13 Jbeta primers. Sequencing used immunoSEQ multiplex PCR; TCRdb keeps in-frame clones, though not all of them. Among 160,000 or so clones listed, roughly four fifths were seen once. The sample comprised PBMCs. The source of these receptors is a woman aged 40-49 years in good health and CMV-seronegative.

As DNA, the CDR3 is TGTGCCAGCAGATTCAAGAACACTGAAGCTTTCTTT. Translating it yields CASRFKNTEAFF. V is TRBV6-5 and J is TRBJ1-1; D call uncertain. The CDR3 extends over 12 amino acids. Trimming took off 6 bases at V and 1 base at J, with 6 bases between the two ends. Germline V gene lookup returns CDR1 MNHEY and CDR2 SVGAGI.

The V gene is TRBV12-5, the J gene TRBJ2-5, with D perhaps matching TRBD1 (5 bases). V was clipped by 1 base and J by 3 bases, with 6 bases between them. The CDR3 runs to 13 residues. Germline lookup yields CDR1 LGHNT and CDR2 FRNRAP. CDR3 amino acids: CASGLEGKETQYF. The CDR3 nucleotides read TGTGCTAGTGGTTTGGAGGGGAAAGAGACCCAGTACTTC.

The genes are TRBV5-1 and TRBJ2-7; D might be TRBD1 (6 bases). The CDR3 loop spans 13 amino acids. The germline V and J ends were trimmed by 7 bases and 0 bases, with 11 bases remaining between them. The germline gives CDR1 SGHRS, CDR2 YFSETQ. CDR3 nucleotide sequence: TGCGCCAGCGGGCAGGGGAGCTCCTACGAGCAGTACTTC. Residues: CASGQGSSYEQYF.

The chain combines TRBV2 with TRBJ2-5; 9 nucleotides agree with TRBD2. The CDR3 is 14 amino acids. Germline V lookup: CDR1 SNHLY, CDR2 FYNNEI. V was clipped by 4 bases and J by 3 bases; unmatched bases: 3. The CDR3 is CASSVLAGKETQYF. In DNA, the CDR3 is TGTGCCAGCAGTGTTCTAGCGGGAAAAGAGACCCAGTACTTC.

This clone was found once. V and J are TRBV27 and TRBJ2-1; 7 positions match TRBD1. Germline V gives CDR1 MNHEY, CDR2 SMNVEV (reference sequence). CDR3 length equals 15 residues. Trimming took 3 bases from V and 4 from J; bases not matched to a gene: 6. CDR3 loop: CASSLPGTAYNEQFF. In DNA, the CDR3 is TGTGCCAGCAGTTTGCCCGGGACAGCATACAATGAGCAGTTCTTC.

The chain carries TRBV19 and TRBJ2-5; 8 nucleotides line up with TRBD1. The CDR3 totals 13 residues. In germline, CDR1 is LNHDA, CDR2 SQIVND (reference sequence). The V gene end was trimmed by 6 bases and the J gene end by 3 bases; junction bases not matched to a gene: 3. The CDR3 sequence: CASSKDREETQYF. CDR3 coding DNA: TGTGCCAGTAGCAAGGACAGGGAAGAGACCCAGTACTTC.

J is TRBJ2-6 and V is TRBV9; possible D gene TRBD2, 6 bases. Germline V gene lookup returns CDR1 SGDLS and CDR2 YYNGEE. The V end lost 0 bases, the J end lost 4 bases, and 17 bases lay between the germline ends. The CDR3 is 18 amino acids. The chain's CDR3 is CASSVGTTYPQGANVLTF. CDR3 bases: TGTGCCAGCAGCGTAGGGACTACCTATCCTCAGGGGGCCAACGTCCTGACTTTC. Full variable domain (outside the CDR3, taken from reference TRBV9 and TRBJ2-6): DSGVTQTPKHLITATGQRVTLRCSPRSGDLSVYWYQQSLDQGLQFLIQYYNGEERAKGNILERFSAQQFPDLHSELNLSSLELGDSALYFCASSVGTTYPQGANVLTFGAGSRLTVL.

CDR3 bases: TGTGCCTGGATGCCCGGGTCGGTCTATGGCTACACCTTC. Translated, it gives CAWMPGSVYGYTF. This chain links TRBV30 with TRBJ1-2; no clear D gene. Deletions cut 4 bases from V and 4 bases from J, with 13 bases between. The length of the CDR3 is 13 residues. The germline CDR1 and CDR2 sequences are GTSNPN and SVGIG (reference sequence).

The chain employs TRBV27 and TRBJ1-4; D perhaps matches TRBD1 (5 bases). V lost 0 bases to trimming and J lost 1 base, with 6 bases between them. CDR3 size: 15 residues. CDR1 and CDR2 from the germline V gene are MNHEY and SMNVEV (reference sequence). The DNA for the CDR3 is TGTGCCAGCAGTTTATCGGGGGGAACTAATGAAAAACTGTTTTTT. This gives the protein CASSLSGGTNEKLFF.

This rearrangement joins TRBV29-1 to TRBJ1-2, with 8 bases matching TRBD1. CDR1 and CDR2 (germline): SQVTM, ANQGSEA. The CDR3 contains 13 residues. The CDR3, as DNA: TGCAGTGCAAAAGGAGGACAGGGCTATGGCTACACCTTC. As protein: CSAKGGQGYGYTF.

Regarding this clone: Other nucleotide sequences in the sample specify the same CDR3. The chain's CDR3 is CASRRNTGELFF. CDR3 sequence (DNA): TGTGCCAGCAGGCGAAACACCGGGGAGCTGTTTTTT. The chain is built from TRBV27 and TRBJ2-2, with unresolved D. Germline V gene sequence: CDR1 MNHEY, CDR2 SMNVEV (reference sequence). The CDR3 totals 12 residues. Trimming cost V 6 bases and J 2 bases, with 4 bases left between them.

The chain combines TRBV9 with TRBJ2-5; D is uncertain. Trimming shortened V by 0 bases and J by 5 bases, and 11 bases separated the two germline ends. The CDR3 loop spans 14 amino acids. CDR1 is SGDLS and CDR2 is YYNGEE in the germline V gene. The CDR3 loop reads CASSVGPFLETQYF. The CDR3 DNA is TGTGCCAGCAGCGTAGGGCCCTTCTTGGAGACCCAGTACTTC.

The count of this clone is one. J is TRBJ2-2 and V is TRBV7-3, with 8 positions matching TRBD2. Germline V gene data show CDR1 as SGHTA and CDR2 as FQGTGA. CDR3 size: 15 residues. V lost 9 bases and J lost 0; bases outside the gene matches: 6. The CDR3 protein is CASSTGLANTGELFF. CDR3 nucleotides: TGTGCCAGTAGTACGGGACTAGCGAACACCGGGGAGCTGTTTTTT.

A few counts support this clone. At the DNA level, this CDR3 is encoded by other sequences in the same sample as well. The chain has TRBV27 and TRBJ1-5; 7 nucleotides agree with TRBD1. The CDR3 spans 14 residues. Germline assignment: CDR1 MNHEY and CDR2 SMNVEV (reference sequence). With 4 bases clipped from V and 6 bases from J, the junction kept 6 bases outside the gene matches. The CDR3 loop reads CASSSDRVGQPQHF. CDR3 nucleotide sequence: TGTGCCAGCAGTTCCGACAGGGTGGGTCAGCCCCAGCATTTT.

The CDR3 reads CASSGGGVVNTIYF. Written as DNA, the CDR3 is TGTGCCAGCAGTGGGGGGGGCGTAGTAAACACCATATATTTT. This chain links TRBV6-1 with TRBJ1-3, with a tentative D call TRBD1 (6 bases). V lost 4 bases and J lost 6, with 13 bases in between. CDR1 MNHNS and CDR2 SASEGT come from the germline V gene. The CDR3 spans 14 residues.

V is TRBV7-2 and J is TRBJ2-2, with 10 bases identical to TRBD2. V lost 5 bases and J lost 5; bases outside the gene matches: 11. This CDR3 spans 17 amino acids. Per germline, CDR1 SGHTA and CDR2 FQGNSA. CDR3 DNA sequence: TGTGCCAGCAGCGCCCGAGCGGGAGGGCCAAAGACCGGGGAGCTGTTTTTT. It codes for CASSARAGGPKTGELFF.

The CDR3 nucleotides read TGTGCCAGTAGAAAACCCGGACTAGTTGGCACAGATACGCAGTATTTT. This translates into CASRKPGLVGTDTQYF. The chain couples TRBV19 to TRBJ2-3, with 7 bases matching TRBD2. The CDR3 is 16 residues long. Trimming cost V 6 bases and J 1 base; bases outside gene matches: 10. CDR1 and CDR2 (germline): LNHDA, SQIVND (reference sequence).